These 30 T cell receptor beta chains were sequenced from one sample in a study of immune evolution from preneoplasia to lung adenocarcinoma. Sequencing was performed with immunoSEQ multiplex PCR; in TCRdb, only in-frame clones are kept and a portion is missing. The sample consists of around 4,000 clones, nearly 90% of them appearing once. The specimen was FFPE minimally invasive lung adenocarcinoma tissue. Every receptor here comes from an older donor with lung adenocarcinoma.

V usage is TRBV9 and J usage is TRBJ2-5, with TRBD2 matching 13 bases. CDR3 length equals 19 residues. Germline lookup yields CDR1 SGDLS and CDR2 YYNGEE. Germline trimming cut 0 bases from V and 5 bases from J; bases unmatched to any gene: 13. The CDR3 region has the DNA TGTGCCAGCAGCGTAGGCCCAGGACAGGGGACTAGCGGGACCGAGACCCAGTACTTC. This codes for CASSVGPGQGTSGTETQYF.

The genes are TRBV6-5 and TRBJ2-7; TRBD2 aligns across 8 bases. Germline V lookup: CDR1 MNHEY, CDR2 SVGAGI. V shed 0 bases, J shed 2 bases, and the junction held 3 bases outside the gene matches. This CDR3 contains 15 residues. The CDR3 is CASSYSVAGTYEQYF. Written as DNA, the CDR3 is TGTGCCAGCAGTTACTCCGTAGCGGGGACCTACGAGCAGTACTTC.

The V call is TRBV27, the J call TRBJ2-1, with TRBD2 matching 14 bases. The V gene end was trimmed by 3 bases and the J gene end by 10 bases; junction bases not matched to a gene: 5. Germline lookup yields CDR1 MNHEY and CDR2 SMNVEV (reference sequence). The CDR3 is made up of 15 amino acids. The CDR3 DNA is TGTGCCAGCAGTTTTAGACTAGCGGGAGGGAAAGAGCAGTTCTTC. Encoded protein: CASSFRLAGGKEQFF.

This clone was recorded only once. The V and J genes are TRBV4-2 and TRBJ2-7; D is ambiguous. The germline CDR1 and CDR2 sequences are LGHNA and YNFKEQ. The CDR3 extends over 15 amino acids. Trimming cost V 3 bases and J 3 bases, with 15 bases left between them. DNA for the CDR3: TGTGCCAGCAGCCAGGGTAGTGATAGTTACTACGAGCAGTACTTC. This codes for CASSQGSDSYYEQYF.

The V and J genes are TRBV10-2 and TRBJ2-5; 9 positions match TRBD2. Germline V CDR1 and CDR2: WSHSY, SAAADI. There are 13 residues in the CDR3. With V trimmed by 8 bases and J by 4 bases, 5 bases remained unmatched. CDR3 protein: CASADSGRETQYF. In nucleotides, the CDR3 is TGCGCCAGCGCCGATAGCGGGAGAGAGACCCAGTACTTC.

The sample holds one count of this clone. The chain has TRBV2 and TRBJ2-2; 10 bases map to TRBD2. This CDR3 region has 18 residues. J gave up 10 bases and V 2 bases, and 16 bases lay outside the gene matches. Germline loops: CDR1 SNHLY, CDR2 FYNNEI. The CDR3 protein is CASSESPSGSGDYAELFF. CDR3 coding DNA: TGTGCCAGCAGTGAATCTCCTAGCGGGAGTGGGGACTACGCGGAGCTGTTTTTT.

V is TRBV5-1 and J is TRBJ2-1; the match to TRBD2 covers 8 bases. This CDR3 comprises 14 residues. Germline lookup yields CDR1 SGHRS and CDR2 YFSETQ. The V segment lost 1 base and the J segment 5 bases; nucleotides outside the gene matches: 2. This CDR3 is CASSLPSGHNEQFF. CDR3 in DNA: TGCGCCAGCAGCTTGCCTAGCGGGCACAATGAGCAGTTCTTC.

The V gene is TRBV11-2, the J gene TRBJ2-5; no clear D gene. Germline V CDR1 and CDR2: SGHAT, FQNNGV. V lost 5 bases and J lost 2, with 12 bases in between. This CDR3 is 14 amino acids long. The CDR3 coding sequence is TGTGCCAGCAGCGCCCCGGCACGGCAAGAGACCCAGTACTTC. It codes for CASSAPARQETQYF. The full variable domain, with the rest looked up from reference TRBV11-2 and TRBJ2-5, is EAGVAQSPRYKIIEKRQSVAFWCNPISGHATLYWYQQILGQGPKLLIQFQNNGVVDDSQLPKDRFSAERLKGVDSTLKIQPAKLEDSAVYLCASSAPARQETQYFGPGTRLLVL.

In its sample, this clone was seen a few times. V gene TRBV4-1 combines with J gene TRBJ1-3, with a possible D match to TRBD1 (6 bases). The CDR3 totals 15 residues. V lost 4 bases, J lost 0 bases, and 10 bases lay in between. Germline assignment: CDR1 MGHRA and CDR2 YSYEKL. DNA of the CDR3: TGCGCCAGCAGCCCGGACAGCTCCTCTGGAAACACCATATATTTT. As protein: CASSPDSSSGNTIYF.

This chain connects TRBV29-1 to TRBJ2-5; D is perhaps TRBD1 or TRBD2 (5 bases each). CDR3 size: 14 residues. The V gene's germline CDR1 is SQVTM and CDR2 ANQGSEA. V was clipped by 6 bases and J by 2 bases, with 16 bases between them. CDR3 nucleotides: TGCAGCGTGGACTCCGGGACCTCTCAAGAGACCCAGTACTTC. Translation gives CSVDSGTSQETQYF.

The chain employs TRBV18 and TRBJ2-3; 9 bases map to TRBD1. CDR1 is KGHSH, CDR2 LQKENI, per germline. Unmatched junction bases numbered 1, after V lost 0 bases and J lost 3 bases. CDR3 length equals 15 residues. This chain's CDR3 is CASSPPGTGTDTQYF. The CDR3 nucleotides read TGTGCCAGCTCACCACCGGGGACAGGGACAGATACGCAGTATTTT.

The J gene is TRBJ1-5, the V gene TRBV2, with 8 nucleotides matching TRBD1. V trimming: 5 bases; J trimming: 5 bases; junction bases outside the gene matches: 5. The CDR3 is made up of 14 amino acids. Germline V gene lookup returns CDR1 SNHLY and CDR2 FYNNEI. The CDR3 is CASSPQGEYQPQHF. DNA of the CDR3: TGTGCCAGCAGTCCACAGGGGGAATATCAGCCCCAGCATTTT.

The rearrangement uses TRBV28 and TRBJ2-2, with D unresolved. V was trimmed by 4 bases and J by 1 base, leaving 19 bases between them. The CDR3 contains 18 residues. Per germline, CDR1 MDHEN and CDR2 SYDVKM. The chain's CDR3 is CASSSPNPSSWNTGELFF. CDR3 coding DNA: TGTGCCAGCAGTTCCCCAAACCCCTCGAGTTGGAACACCGGGGAGCTGTTTTTT. The full variable domain, completed using reference TRBV28 and TRBJ2-2, is DVKVTQSSRYLVKRTGEKVFLECVQDMDHENMFWYRQDPGLGLRLIYFSYDVKMKEKGDIPEGYSVSREKKERFSLILESASTNQTSMYLCASSSPNPSSWNTGELFFGEGSRLTVL.

The chain recombines TRBV5-1 with TRBJ2-5; no firm D call. The ends were cut back, 0 bases at V and 5 bases at J, with 14 bases in the middle. Germline CDR1 is SGHRS and CDR2 is YFSETQ. The CDR3 contains 15 residues. The CDR3 spells CASSLDVGPAETQYF. CDR3 nucleotides: TGCGCCAGCAGCTTGGATGTGGGCCCCGCCGAGACCCAGTACTTC.

The V call is TRBV7-3, the J call TRBJ2-4; 7 nucleotides match TRBD2. V trimming: 5 bases; J trimming: 6 bases; junction bases outside the gene matches: 10. The germline V gene has CDR1 SGHTA and CDR2 FQGTGA. This CDR3 is built from 15 residues. CDR3 in DNA: TGTGCCAGCAGCCGAACGGCGGGAGAGGGAAACATTCAGTACTTC. Translation gives CASSRTAGEGNIQYF.

This clone came up a few times. The rearrangement uses TRBV18 and TRBJ1-6, with D perhaps matching TRBD1 (5 bases). Between the trimmed V and J ends, which lost 4 bases and 9 bases, there was a span of 19 bases. The CDR3 has 16 amino acids. CDR1 KGHSH and CDR2 LQKENI come from the germline V gene. The CDR3 reads CASSQSGSTGSSPLHF. CDR3 DNA: TGTGCCAGCTCACAATCGGGAAGTACAGGAAGTTCACCCCTCCACTTT.

CDR3 in DNA: TGTGCCAGCAGCTTAGAAGTCTACGAGCAGTACTTC. Protein sequence: CASSLEVYEQYF. The chain joins TRBV7-9 to TRBJ2-7; D is unclear. V dropped 1 base and J dropped 3 bases, with 4 bases sitting between them. The germline V gene encodes CDR1 SEHNR and CDR2 FQNEAQ (reference sequence). This CDR3 comprises 12 residues.

V is TRBV2 and J is TRBJ1-1, with a tentative D call TRBD1 (5 bases). Trimming stripped 7 bases from V and 7 bases from J, with 22 bases between. Germline lookup yields CDR1 SNHLY and CDR2 FYNNEI. CDR3 length: 15 residues. DNA of the CDR3: TGTGCCAGCACTATTCTGACAGCCATTACCGGTGAAGCTTTCTTT. It yields the protein CASTILTAITGEAFF.

The V and J genes are TRBV5-1 and TRBJ1-2; 8 nucleotides match TRBD1. This CDR3 is built from 13 residues. The V and J ends lost 1 base and 10 bases, in that order; junction bases with no gene match: 6. Germline CDR1 and CDR2: SGHRS and YFSETQ. This CDR3 is CASSLTPGQDYTF. CDR3 DNA: TGCGCCAGCAGCTTGACCCCGGGACAGGACTACACCTTC.

The V and J genes are TRBV30 and TRBJ1-4; D unresolved. The CDR3 totals 13 residues. Looked up from germline, CDR1 is GTSNPN and CDR2 is SVGIG (reference sequence). Between the trimmed V and J ends, which lost 2 bases and 7 bases, there was a span of 11 bases. The CDR3 reads CAWSRYAGEKLFF. For the CDR3, the DNA is TGTGCCTGGAGTAGGTACGCGGGTGAAAAACTGTTTTTT.

J is TRBJ2-1 and V is TRBV28; 9 positions agree with TRBD1. This CDR3 has 15 residues. J gave up 6 bases and V 6 bases, and 9 bases lay outside the gene matches. Germline CDR1 is MDHEN and CDR2 is SYDVKM. The chain's CDR3 is CASRWGQGESNEQFF. The DNA for the CDR3 is TGTGCCAGCAGGTGGGGACAGGGAGAGTCCAATGAGCAGTTCTTC.

V usage is TRBV11-2 and J usage is TRBJ1-1; 7 nucleotides line up with TRBD1. The CDR3 sequence is 14 residues long. J was trimmed by 7 bases and V by 2 bases; bases with no gene match: 7. Germline CDR1 SGHAT, CDR2 FQNNGV. CDR3 region: CASSLYRGIGEAFF. Here the CDR3 DNA reads TGTGCCAGCAGCTTATACAGGGGAATAGGTGAAGCTTTCTTT.

The table lists this clone with a count of one. The chain has TRBV5-5 and TRBJ2-3, with a tentative D call TRBD1 (5 bases). Germline assignment: CDR1 SGHKS and CDR2 YYEKEE (reference sequence). Trimming removed 7 bases from V and 4 bases from J, with 13 bases in between. The CDR3 covers 13 residues. CDR3 DNA sequence: TGTGCCAGCCGTCAGGGTTATGCAGATACGCAGTATTTT. Translating gives CASRQGYADTQYF.

V usage is TRBV28 and J usage is TRBJ1-1; D is possibly TRBD1 (6 bases). V lost 2 bases and J 3 bases, leaving 7 bases between the germline ends. The CDR3 runs to 13 residues. CDR1 is MDHEN, CDR2 SYDVKM, per germline. In DNA form, the CDR3 reads TGTGCCAGCAGTTTAGAGGGGGACACTGAAGCTTTCTTT. This translates into CASSLEGDTEAFF.

The chain employs TRBV9 and TRBJ2-1; no definite D call. CDR1 and CDR2 (germline): SGDLS, YYNGEE. This CDR3 has 16 residues. With 0 bases removed from V and 1 base from J, the gap between germline ends came to 11 bases. CDR3 protein: CASSVDIGRSYNEQFF. The CDR3, as DNA: TGTGCCAGCAGCGTAGACATCGGCAGGTCCTACAATGAGCAGTTCTTC.

V usage is TRBV30 and J usage is TRBJ1-5; 7 nucleotides line up with TRBD1. Germline loops: CDR1 GTSNPN, CDR2 SVGIG (reference sequence). The V and J ends lost 3 bases and 5 bases, in that order; junction bases with no gene match: 7. The length of the CDR3 is 14 residues. The CDR3 loop is CAWSARTGHQPQHF. As DNA, the CDR3 is TGTGCCTGGAGCGCCAGGACAGGTCATCAGCCCCAGCATTTT.

This clone has just a few counts. The genes are TRBV7-2 and TRBJ2-3, with D perhaps matching TRBD2 (5 bases). The CDR3 length is 15 residues. Trimming stripped 3 bases from V and 4 bases from J, with 14 bases between. Germline V gene data show CDR1 as SGHTA and CDR2 as FQGNSA. The CDR3 region has the DNA TGTGCCAGCAGCTTGGAAGGGAGACGGCCAGATACGCAGTATTTT. Translation gives CASSLEGRRPDTQYF.

The chain joins TRBV21-1 to TRBJ1-2. TRBV21-1 is marked as a pseudogene. The CDR3 length is 14 residues. The CDR3 region has the DNA TGTGCCAGCAGCTACCCGAAGGGCGACTATGGCTACACCTTC. Translation: CASSYPKGDYGYTF.

The chain joins TRBV9 to TRBJ2-7, with TRBD1 matching over 7 bases. The CDR3 loop spans 14 amino acids. Losses at the gene ends were 4 bases for V and 5 bases for J; bases not matched to a gene: 9. Germline CDR1 and CDR2: SGDLS and YYNGEE. The CDR3 reads CASSQGQIGNEQYF. The DNA of the CDR3 is TGTGCCAGCAGCCAGGGACAGATTGGGAACGAGCAGTACTTC.

The chain recombines TRBV29-1 with TRBJ2-2; D uncertain. CDR3 length: 14 residues. The V and J ends lost 4 bases and 7 bases respectively, with 16 bases between them. Germline values: CDR1 SQVTM, CDR2 ANQGSEA. The chain's CDR3 is CSVGVMGSGGELFF. The CDR3 nucleotides are TGCAGCGTTGGGGTTATGGGGTCAGGCGGGGAGCTGTTTTTT.